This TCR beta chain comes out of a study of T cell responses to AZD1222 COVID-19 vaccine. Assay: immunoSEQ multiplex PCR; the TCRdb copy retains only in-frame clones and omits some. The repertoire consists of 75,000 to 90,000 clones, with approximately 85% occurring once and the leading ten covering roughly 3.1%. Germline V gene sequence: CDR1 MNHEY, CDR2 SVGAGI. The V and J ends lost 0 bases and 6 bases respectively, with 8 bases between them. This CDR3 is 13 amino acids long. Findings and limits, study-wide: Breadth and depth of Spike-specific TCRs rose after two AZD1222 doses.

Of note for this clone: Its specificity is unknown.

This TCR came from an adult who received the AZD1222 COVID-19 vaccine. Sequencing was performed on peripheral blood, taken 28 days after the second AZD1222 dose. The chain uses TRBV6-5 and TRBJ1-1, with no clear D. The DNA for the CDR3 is TGTGCCAGCAGTTACTCGAAATTTTCTGAAGCTTTCTTT. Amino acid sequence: CASSYSKFSEAFF.